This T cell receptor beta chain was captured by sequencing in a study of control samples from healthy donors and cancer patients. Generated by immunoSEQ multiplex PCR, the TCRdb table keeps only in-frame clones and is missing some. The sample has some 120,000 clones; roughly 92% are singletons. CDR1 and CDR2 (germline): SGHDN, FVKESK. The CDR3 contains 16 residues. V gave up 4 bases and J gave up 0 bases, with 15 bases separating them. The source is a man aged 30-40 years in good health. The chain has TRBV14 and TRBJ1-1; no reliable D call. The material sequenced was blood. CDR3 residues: CASSPTGWNMNTEAFF. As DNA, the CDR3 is TGTGCCAGCAGCCCCACGGGATGGAATATGAACACTGAAGCTTTCTTT. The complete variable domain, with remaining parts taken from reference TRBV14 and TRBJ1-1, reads EAGVTQFPSHSVIEKGQTVTLRCDPISGHDNLYWYRRVMGKEIKFLLHFVKESKQDESGMPNNRFLAERTGGTYSTLKVQPAELEDSGVYFCASSPTGWNMNTEAFFGQGTRLTVV.